What follows are 15 T cell receptor beta chains derived from one specimen sequenced in a study of beta chain features in type 1 diabetes. All of the isolated RNA was reverse transcribed, so expressed TCRB transcripts were sequenced. Libraries were prepared by immunoSEQ multiplex PCR; TCRdb keeps only in-frame clonotypes and omits some of them. The sample includes 120,000 to 150,000 clones, approximately 9.8% of them seen just once. What was sequenced was central memory CD4+ T cells from blood. Every receptor here comes from a woman in her thirties or forties in good health.

This clone occurred a few times. The J gene is TRBJ1-2, the V gene TRBV19; D might be TRBD1 (6 bases). This CDR3 region has 15 residues. Germline-derived CDR1 and CDR2 are LNHDA and SQIVND (reference sequence). V lost 7 bases to trimming and J lost 6 bases, with 21 bases between them. The CDR3 protein is CASNRQAGAADGYTF. The CDR3 DNA follows: TGTGCCAGTAACCGGCAGGCAGGGGCCGCCGATGGCTACACCTTC.

The gene calls are TRBV5-1 and TRBJ1-2; 9 nucleotides align to TRBD1. The CDR3 contains 15 residues. Per germline, CDR1 SGHRS and CDR2 YFSETQ. J gave up 4 bases and V 4 bases, and 8 bases lay outside the gene matches. CDR3 loop: CASSPGQGLIYGYTF. DNA for the CDR3: TGCGCCAGCAGCCCGGGACAGGGACTTATCTATGGCTACACCTTC.

The chain employs TRBV6-6 and TRBJ1-5; the D is unclear. Trimming took 5 bases from V and 4 from J, leaving 6 bases between them. CDR3 length: 12 residues. CDR1 is MNHNY, CDR2 SVGAGI, per germline (reference sequence). The CDR3: CASSESNQPQHF. CDR3 bases: TGTGCCAGCAGTGAGTCGAATCAGCCCCAGCATTTT.

The J gene is TRBJ1-1, the V gene TRBV6-6; TRBD1 might be the D (5 bases). The CDR3 is made up of 13 amino acids. V was cut by 7 bases and J by 8 bases, with 17 bases left in between. Per germline, CDR1 MNHNY and CDR2 SVGAGI (reference sequence). CDR3 sequence: CASTPREQKEAFF. Here the CDR3 DNA reads TGTGCCAGCACCCCCAGGGAACAGAAGGAAGCTTTCTTT.

This clone came up a few times. This chain uses TRBV9 with TRBJ2-7; 12 positions match TRBD2. V lost 0 bases, J lost 4 bases, and 2 bases stayed unmatched. Germline lookup yields CDR1 SGDLS and CDR2 YYNGEE. The CDR3 spans 15 residues. CDR3 residues: CASSVGLAGVYEQYF. For the CDR3, the DNA is TGTGCCAGCAGCGTAGGACTAGCGGGGGTATACGAGCAGTACTTC.

In its sample, this clone was seen a few times. This chain connects TRBV5-6 to TRBJ1-1; no clear D gene. CDR3 length: 15 residues. The germline V and J ends were trimmed by 2 bases and 3 bases, with 14 bases remaining between them. Germline loops: CDR1 SGHDT, CDR2 YYEEEE. CDR3 in amino acids: CASSFARAWDTEAFF. CDR3 nucleotides: TGTGCCAGCAGCTTCGCGAGGGCCTGGGACACTGAAGCTTTCTTT.

Comments on this clone: The junction departs from germline at one end; a sequencing error may be responsible. CDR3 DNA sequence: TGCGCCAGCAGTTACGAAACAGGGGAAGGGACCCAGTACTTC. Translation: CASSYETGEGTQYF. The chain has TRBV7-2 and TRBJ2-5; TRBD1 agrees at 7 bases. CDR1 SGHTA and CDR2 FQGNSA come from the germline V gene. The CDR3 has 14 residues.

The V call is TRBV10-1, the J call TRBJ2-1; D is ambiguous. Deletions cut 4 bases from V and 7 bases from J, with 23 bases between. CDR1 and CDR2 from the germline V gene are WNHNN and SYGVQD (reference sequence). The CDR3 has 17 amino acids. The CDR3 DNA is TGCGCCAGCAGTGGAACCAACCCCACAGACGGTTCTAATGAGCAGTTCTTC. This sequence encodes CASSGTNPTDGSNEQFF.

The chain has TRBV19 and TRBJ2-7, with 8 bases that match TRBD1. This CDR3 is 13 amino acids long. CDR1 is LNHDA and CDR2 is SQIVND in the germline V gene (reference sequence). V was clipped by 5 bases and J by 4 bases; unmatched bases: 4. The DNA of the CDR3 is TGTGCCAGTAGTCCTCAGGGGGCGTACGAGCAGTACTTC. This translates into CASSPQGAYEQYF.

This clone was found once. V gene TRBV20-1 combines with J gene TRBJ2-7; a possible D gene is TRBD1 (6 bases). This CDR3 is 11 amino acids long. Trimming took off 3 bases at V and 3 bases at J, with 6 bases between the two ends. The germline V gene encodes CDR1 DFQATT and CDR2 SNEGSKA (reference sequence). CDR3 region: CSASRGYEQYF. In nucleotides, the CDR3 is TGCAGTGCTAGCAGGGGCTACGAGCAGTACTTC.

This clone was detected once. The chain recombines TRBV5-6 with TRBJ1-1; TRBD1 might be the D (5 bases). The CDR3 is 16 residues long. The V and J ends lost 0 bases and 0 bases respectively, with 12 bases between them. The germline V gene encodes CDR1 SGHDT and CDR2 YYEEEE. The CDR3 DNA reads TGTGCCAGCAGCTTGGGCGGGTGGGACTTGAACACTGAAGCTTTCTTT. As protein: CASSLGGWDLNTEAFF.

The CDR3 spells CSCRDRVGEQYF. Written as DNA, the CDR3 is TGCAGCTGCCGGGACAGGGTGGGGGAACAGTACTTC. The chain couples TRBV29-1 to TRBJ2-7, with 9 bases fitting TRBD1. There are 12 residues in the CDR3. Trimming cost V 8 bases and J 10 bases; bases outside gene matches: 12. The germline V gene encodes CDR1 SQVTM and CDR2 ANQGSEA.

The chain is built from TRBV6-1 and TRBJ2-7, with 9 bases identical to TRBD1. Unmatched junction bases numbered 5, after V lost 0 bases and J lost 2 bases. Germline V gene lookup returns CDR1 MNHNS and CDR2 SASEGT. The CDR3 length is 16 residues. CDR3 sequence (DNA): TGTGCCAGCAGTGAAGCGAGAGGGACAGGGACCTACGAGCAGTACTTC. It encodes CASSEARGTGTYEQYF.

This clone was counted only a few times. The J gene is TRBJ2-5, the V gene TRBV5-1; D possibly corresponds to TRBD1 (6 bases). The last part of the DNA fits TRBJ2-7 better; the J call may be wrong. The CDR3 contains 11 residues. CDR1 and CDR2 from the germline V gene are SGHRS and YFSETQ. The CDR3 DNA is TGCGCCAGCAGCTTCAGGGGCGAGCAGTACTTC. Translation gives CASSFRGEQYF.

This clone occurred many times. The chain joins TRBV5-1 to TRBJ1-1; D possibly corresponds to TRBD1 (6 bases). Trimming pared 6 bases from V and 4 bases from J, leaving 10 bases between. Germline lookup yields CDR1 SGHRS and CDR2 YFSETQ. The CDR3 has 12 residues. The CDR3 reads CASTGVSTEAFF. CDR3 sequence (DNA): TGCGCCAGCACAGGGGTGTCCACTGAAGCTTTCTTT.